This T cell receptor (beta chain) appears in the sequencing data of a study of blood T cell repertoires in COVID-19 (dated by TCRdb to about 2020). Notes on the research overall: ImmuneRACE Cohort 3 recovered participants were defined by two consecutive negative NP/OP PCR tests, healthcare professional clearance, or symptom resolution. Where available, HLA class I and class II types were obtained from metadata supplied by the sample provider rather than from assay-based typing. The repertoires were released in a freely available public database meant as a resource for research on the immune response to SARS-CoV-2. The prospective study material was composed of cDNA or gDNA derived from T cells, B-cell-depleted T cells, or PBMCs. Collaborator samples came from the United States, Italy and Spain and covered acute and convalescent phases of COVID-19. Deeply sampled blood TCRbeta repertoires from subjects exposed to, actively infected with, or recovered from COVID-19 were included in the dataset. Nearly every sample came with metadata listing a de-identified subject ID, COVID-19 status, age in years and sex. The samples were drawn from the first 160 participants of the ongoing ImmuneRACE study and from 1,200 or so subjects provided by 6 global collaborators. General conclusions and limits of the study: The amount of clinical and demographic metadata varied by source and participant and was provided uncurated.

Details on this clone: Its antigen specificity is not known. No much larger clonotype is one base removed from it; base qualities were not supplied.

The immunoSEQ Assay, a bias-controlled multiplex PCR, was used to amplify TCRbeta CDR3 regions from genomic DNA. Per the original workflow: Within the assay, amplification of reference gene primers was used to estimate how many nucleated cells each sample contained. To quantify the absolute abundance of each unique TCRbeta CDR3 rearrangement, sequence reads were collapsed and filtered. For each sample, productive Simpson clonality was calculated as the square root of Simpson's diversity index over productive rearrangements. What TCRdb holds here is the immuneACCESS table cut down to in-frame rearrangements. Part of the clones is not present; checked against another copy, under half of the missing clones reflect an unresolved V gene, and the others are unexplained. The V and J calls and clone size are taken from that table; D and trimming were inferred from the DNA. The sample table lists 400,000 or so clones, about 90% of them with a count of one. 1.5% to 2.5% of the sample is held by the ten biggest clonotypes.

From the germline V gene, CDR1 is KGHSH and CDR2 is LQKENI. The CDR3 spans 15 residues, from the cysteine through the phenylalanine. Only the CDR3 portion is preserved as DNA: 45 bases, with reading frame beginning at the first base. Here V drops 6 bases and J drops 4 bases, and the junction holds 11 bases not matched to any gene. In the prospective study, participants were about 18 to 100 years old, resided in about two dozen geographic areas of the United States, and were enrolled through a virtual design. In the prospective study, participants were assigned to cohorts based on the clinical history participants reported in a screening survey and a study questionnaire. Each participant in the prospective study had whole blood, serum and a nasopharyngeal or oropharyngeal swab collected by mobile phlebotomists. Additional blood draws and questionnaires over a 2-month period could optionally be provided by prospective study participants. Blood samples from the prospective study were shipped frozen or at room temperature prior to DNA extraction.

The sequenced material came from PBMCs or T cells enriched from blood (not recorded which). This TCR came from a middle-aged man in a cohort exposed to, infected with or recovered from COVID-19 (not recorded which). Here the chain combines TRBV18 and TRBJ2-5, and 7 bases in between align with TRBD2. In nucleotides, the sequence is TGTGCCAGCTCCCCGGAGCGGGGATCAGGAGAGACCCAGTACTTC. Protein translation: CASSPERGSGETQYF. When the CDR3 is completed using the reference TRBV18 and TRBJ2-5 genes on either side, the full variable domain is NAGVMQNPRHLVRRRGQEARLRCSPMKGHSHVYWYRQLPEEGLKFMVYLQKENIIDESGMPKERFSAEFPKEGPSILRIQQVVRGDSAAYFCASSPERGSGETQYFGPGTRLLVL.